Following are 31 T cell receptor beta chains from one sample sequenced in a study of blood T cell repertoires in COVID-19. Assay: immunoSEQ multiplex PCR; the TCRdb copy retains only in-frame clones and omits some. The sample holds more than 250,000 clones, roughly 88% seen once. The specimen sequenced was PBMCs or T cells enriched from blood (not recorded which). The receptor set was obtained from a woman in her forties with acute COVID-19.

This chain links TRBV9 with TRBJ2-3, with a weak D call TRBD1 (6 bases). This CDR3 comprises 15 residues. Trimming cost V 3 bases and J 3 bases, with 14 bases left between them. From germline, CDR1 is SGDLS and CDR2 YYNGEE. The CDR3 reads CASSAIQGWTDTQYF. The CDR3 region has the DNA TGTGCCAGCAGCGCCATACAGGGCTGGACAGATACGCAGTATTTT.

The rearrangement links TRBV19 to TRBJ1-2; D gene uncertain. V lost 5 bases and J lost 3, with 10 bases in between. The CDR3 runs 13 residues. The germline V gene encodes CDR1 LNHDA and CDR2 SQIVND (reference sequence). The CDR3: CASSPSTYYGYTF. The CDR3 region has the DNA TGTGCCAGTAGTCCCAGTACATACTATGGCTACACCTTC.

The genes are TRBV27 and TRBJ1-5, with D perhaps matching TRBD1 (6 bases). The CDR3 extends over 15 amino acids. V gave up 6 bases and J gave up 1 base, with 13 bases separating them. Germline CDR1 MNHEY, CDR2 SMNVEV (reference sequence). The chain's CDR3 is CASRKDSVSNQPQHF. CDR3 nucleotide sequence: TGTGCCAGCAGGAAGGACAGCGTAAGCAATCAGCCCCAGCATTTT.

The J gene is TRBJ2-6, the V gene TRBV5-6, with 7 bases that match TRBD1. After removal of 1 base from V and 1 base from J, the junction contained 5 bases not matched to a gene. The CDR3 extends over 17 amino acids. CDR1 SGHDT and CDR2 YYEEEE come from the germline V gene. This CDR3 reads CASSLWDSHSGANVLTF. CDR3 nucleotides: TGTGCCAGCAGCTTGTGGGACAGCCATTCTGGGGCCAACGTCCTGACTTTC.

The chain joins TRBV5-5 to TRBJ2-5; 9 bases map to TRBD2. This CDR3 is 15 amino acids long. CDR1 SGHKS and CDR2 YYEKEE come from the germline V gene (reference sequence). V lost 3 bases, J lost 4 bases, and 7 bases stayed unmatched. The DNA of the CDR3 is TGTGCCAGCAGCTCCGGTTGGCGGGAGGGAGAGACCCAGTACTTC. Amino acids: CASSSGWREGETQYF.

The chain has TRBV7-3 and TRBJ1-2; 8 nucleotides match TRBD1. Per the germline V gene, CDR1 is SGHTA and CDR2 is FQGTGA. V lost 5 bases, J lost 5 bases, and 4 bases stayed unmatched. The CDR3 runs to 13 residues. The CDR3 loop is CASSDGQGYGYTF. The CDR3 nucleotides read TGTGCCAGCAGCGACGGACAGGGTTATGGCTACACCTTC.

This chain uses TRBV7-9 with TRBJ1-3; D is uncertain. V was clipped by 5 bases and J by 7 bases, with 18 bases between them. The CDR3 runs 15 residues. Looked up from germline, CDR1 is SEHNR and CDR2 is FQNEAQ (reference sequence). Written as DNA, the CDR3 is TGTGCCAGCAGCCCCGGTCCAATCGCGGTCAACACCATATATTTT. Translating gives CASSPGPIAVNTIYF.

This chain connects TRBV7-2 to TRBJ2-4, with D perhaps TRBD2 (6 bases). CDR3 length: 14 residues. V lost 1 base and J lost 6, with 10 bases in between. Looked up from germline, CDR1 is SGHTA and CDR2 is FQGNSA. The CDR3 bases are TGTGCCAGCAGCTTAGAAGCGCGGGGAAACATTCAGTACTTC. It codes for CASSLEARGNIQYF.

This clone has a handful of counts. The chain is built from TRBV2 and TRBJ2-2; maybe TRBD2 (6 bases). Germline lookup yields CDR1 SNHLY and CDR2 FYNNEI. Trimming removed 8 bases at V and 4 bases at J, with 14 bases between. The length of the CDR3 is 14 residues. The CDR3 region has the DNA TGTGCCAGCGTCCGGGACTCAAGCACCGGGGAGCTGTTTTTT. As protein: CASVRDSSTGELFF.

The J gene is TRBJ1-2, the V gene TRBV28; a weak D match, TRBD1 (6 bases). In germline, CDR1 is MDHEN, CDR2 SYDVKM. CDR3 length: 15 amino acids. The ends were cut back, 5 bases at V and 4 bases at J, with 17 bases in the middle. The DNA for the CDR3 is TGTGCCAGCAGTCCCCCACCCGGACAGTTCTATGGCTACACCTTC. Residues: CASSPPPGQFYGYTF.

The chain carries TRBV12-3 or TRBV12-4 and TRBJ1-2, with a weak D call TRBD1 (5 bases). The CDR3 length is 12 residues. The ends were cut back, 4 bases at V and 8 bases at J, with 11 bases in the middle. DNA of the CDR3: TGTGCCAGCAGTTCAGGGCGGAGAGGCTACACCTTC. Translating it yields CASSSGRRGYTF.

The chain employs TRBV6-5 and TRBJ1-5, with 7 bases that match TRBD1. The J segment lost 4 bases and the V segment lost 4 bases, leaving 7 bases of the junction unmatched. There are 15 residues in the CDR3. Germline V CDR1 and CDR2: MNHEY, SVGAGI. CDR3 DNA sequence: TGTGCCAGCAGTTCACAGGGGCTGGGGAATCAGCCCCAGCATTTT. It translates to CASSSQGLGNQPQHF.

This sequence joins TRBV11-2 and TRBJ1-1, with D possibly being TRBD1 (5 bases). The CDR3 totals 14 residues. Germline CDR1 reads SGHAT; CDR2 reads FQNNGV. V lost 2 bases and J 8 bases, leaving 15 bases between the germline ends. Here the CDR3 reads CASSLIGGASEAFF. The CDR3 DNA reads TGTGCCAGCAGCTTAATCGGCGGGGCTTCCGAAGCTTTCTTT. The whole variable domain, remainder taken from reference TRBV11-2 and TRBJ1-1, is EAGVAQSPRYKIIEKRQSVAFWCNPISGHATLYWYQQILGQGPKLLIQFQNNGVVDDSQLPKDRFSAERLKGVDSTLKIQPAKLEDSAVYLCASSLIGGASEAFFGQGTRLTVV.

V is TRBV6-5 and J is TRBJ1-2, with a weak D call TRBD1 (5 bases). V gave up 6 bases and J gave up 6 bases, with 20 bases separating them. Germline V gene sequence: CDR1 MNHEY, CDR2 SVGAGI. The CDR3 length is 15 residues. This CDR3 reads CASSLNPGDFHGYTF. The CDR3 nucleotides read TGTGCCAGCAGCCTCAACCCCGGGGACTTCCATGGCTACACCTTC.

This clone was recorded only once. The chain employs TRBV7-2 and TRBJ2-7; TRBD2 matches 11 bases. The ends lost 2 bases at V and 0 bases at J; junction bases unmatched: 12. Germline CDR1 is SGHTA and CDR2 is FQGNSA. This CDR3 comprises 19 residues. The CDR3 spells CASSLILAGGTPSSYEQYF. DNA of the CDR3: TGTGCCAGCAGCTTAATTCTAGCGGGAGGAACCCCCAGCTCCTACGAGCAGTACTTC.

The genes are TRBV27 and TRBJ1-2; 7 bases match TRBD1. Germline CDR1 MNHEY, CDR2 SMNVEV (reference sequence). The CDR3 length is 14 residues. V gave up 3 bases and J gave up 3 bases; unmatched junction bases: 4. The CDR3 nucleotides are TGTGCCAGCAGTTTTCGACAGGGCGACTATGGCTACACCTTC. Its translation: CASSFRQGDYGYTF.

In its sample, this clone was seen a few times. This sequence joins TRBV6-5 and TRBJ2-7; TRBD1 matches 10 bases. This CDR3 contains 15 residues. CDR1 is MNHEY and CDR2 is SVGAGI in the germline V gene. Losses at the gene ends were 2 bases for V and 2 bases for J; bases not matched to a gene: 3. Here the CDR3 DNA reads TGTGCCAGCAGTTACGACAGGGGGCCCGCCTACGAGCAGTACTTC. Translation gives CASSYDRGPAYEQYF.

The V call is TRBV27, the J call TRBJ1-3; possibly TRBD1 for D (5 bases). The CDR3 spans 17 residues. V gave up 4 bases and J gave up 2 bases, with 18 bases separating them. The V gene's germline CDR1 is MNHEY and CDR2 SMNVEV (reference sequence). CDR3 in DNA: TGTGCCAGCAGTTCTACCCCACCCACAGGTGCTGGAAACACCATATATTTT. Amino acid sequence: CASSSTPPTGAGNTIYF.

This clone was picked up a small number of times. The chain couples TRBV5-1 to TRBJ2-7, with 12 bases lining up with TRBD2. J was trimmed by 4 bases and V by 0 bases; bases with no gene match: 5. Germline V lookup: CDR1 SGHRS, CDR2 YFSETQ. This CDR3 is built from 16 residues. In DNA, the CDR3 is TGCGCCAGCAGCTTGGTTGTGACTAGCGGGAGTTACGAGCAGTACTTC. Protein product: CASSLVVTSGSYEQYF.

The V gene is TRBV19, the J gene TRBJ1-4; 7 nucleotides match TRBD1. The length of the CDR3 is 16 residues. After removal of 5 bases from V and 3 bases from J, the junction contained 9 bases not matched to a gene. Germline CDR1 and CDR2: LNHDA and SQIVND (reference sequence). CDR3 coding DNA: TGTGCCAGTAGTTCCCCCCCGGGACAGCCTAATGAAAAACTGTTTTTT. It yields the protein CASSSPPGQPNEKLFF.

The CDR3 DNA reads TGTGCCAGCAGCCCCCGTCTGGGGGGACCTGAAAAACTGTTTTTT. Translated, it gives CASSPRLGGPEKLFF. The V call is TRBV11-3, the J call TRBJ1-4; TRBD1 is a possible D gene (5 bases). The ends were cut back, 5 bases at V and 7 bases at J, with 17 bases in the middle. CDR1 SGHNT and CDR2 YENEEA come from the germline V gene. This CDR3 is built from 15 residues.

V and J are TRBV10-3 and TRBJ2-2; D is perhaps TRBD1 (5 bases). Germline loops: CDR1 ENHRY, CDR2 SYGVKD. The CDR3 is 15 residues long. V dropped 10 bases and J dropped 5 bases, with 20 bases sitting between them. The CDR3 protein is CATVDSAEPTGELFF. The CDR3 DNA reads TGTGCCACCGTTGACAGTGCAGAACCGACCGGGGAGCTGTTTTTT.

CDR3 residues: CASSRTEPREDNSPLHF. Here the CDR3 DNA reads TGTGCCAGCAGTCGTACCGAGCCCAGGGAAGATAATTCACCCCTCCACTTT. This rearrangement joins TRBV6-6 to TRBJ1-6; a possible D gene is TRBD1 (5 bases). Germline V gene data show CDR1 as MNHNY and CDR2 as SVGAGI (reference sequence). The CDR3 runs to 17 residues. V lost 5 bases and J 5 bases, leaving 19 bases between the germline ends.

J is TRBJ1-1 and V is TRBV7-9; TRBD1 might be the D (6 bases). Trimming stripped 6 bases from V and 3 bases from J, with 11 bases between. The V gene's germline CDR1 is SEHNR and CDR2 FQNEAQ (reference sequence). The CDR3 is 13 residues long. The CDR3: CASSSGADTEAFF. In DNA, the CDR3 is TGTGCCAGCAGTTCAGGGGCGGACACTGAAGCTTTCTTT.

The V call is TRBV7-9, the J call TRBJ2-1, with 9 nucleotides matching TRBD1. CDR3 length: 18 residues. Per germline, CDR1 SEHNR and CDR2 FQNEAQ (reference sequence). The V gene end was trimmed by 2 bases and the J gene end by 6 bases; junction bases not matched to a gene: 14. The CDR3 sequence is CASSLPPPGTGLFNEQFF. The CDR3 DNA is TGTGCCAGCAGCTTACCCCCCCCCGGGACAGGGTTGTTCAATGAGCAGTTCTTC.

The V gene is TRBV18, the J gene TRBJ1-1; D might be TRBD1 (6 bases). Germline values: CDR1 KGHSH, CDR2 LQKENI. The CDR3 length is 13 residues. V lost 3 bases to trimming and J lost 8 bases, with 13 bases between them. The CDR3 sequence: CASSPDRTAEAFF. The CDR3 DNA reads as TGTGCCAGCTCACCGGACAGAACCGCGGAAGCTTTCTTT.

The V and J genes are TRBV19 and TRBJ2-7, with D possibly being TRBD1 (6 bases). The V and J ends lost 1 base and 2 bases respectively, with 15 bases between them. The germline V gene encodes CDR1 LNHDA and CDR2 SQIVND (reference sequence). The CDR3 sequence is 16 residues long. This CDR3 reads CASSIVIGAGAYEQYF. In DNA form, the CDR3 reads TGTGCCAGTAGTATAGTTATTGGCGCAGGGGCCTACGAGCAGTACTTC.

The chain uses TRBV27 and TRBJ2-2; 9 bases line up with TRBD2. The CDR3 contains 16 residues. Germline V gives CDR1 MNHEY, CDR2 SMNVEV (reference sequence). Germline trimming cut 2 bases from V and 0 bases from J; bases unmatched to any gene: 1. In DNA, the CDR3 is TGTGCCAGCAGTTTAATAGCGGGAGCGAACACCGGGGAGCTGTTTTTT. It yields the protein CASSLIAGANTGELFF.

J is TRBJ2-1 and V is TRBV6-5, with 9 bases fitting TRBD1. The V and J ends lost 1 base and 9 bases, in that order; junction bases with no gene match: 10. The CDR3 length is 16 residues. From germline, CDR1 is MNHEY and CDR2 SVGAGI. The CDR3 DNA reads as TGTGCCAGCAGTTACTTCGGTCCCCGGGACAGGGCTGAGCAGTTCTTC. Residues: CASSYFGPRDRAEQFF.

V usage is TRBV24-1 and J usage is TRBJ2-1; perhaps TRBD1 as D (5 bases). The CDR3 extends over 13 amino acids. Per germline, CDR1 KGHDR and CDR2 SFDVKD. Trimming removed 3 bases from V and 8 bases from J, with 10 bases in between. The CDR3 reads CATSDPGLDEQFF. CDR3 bases: TGTGCCACCAGTGATCCAGGGTTGGATGAGCAGTTCTTC.

The gene calls are TRBV18 and TRBJ2-5; the match to TRBD2 covers 9 bases. Per the germline V gene, CDR1 is KGHSH and CDR2 is LQKENI. The CDR3 has 15 amino acids. The junction had 6 bases not matched to a gene; V was cut back by 6 bases and J by 1 base. The CDR3 loop is CASSGAGGGQETQYF. DNA for the CDR3: TGTGCCAGCTCTGGAGCGGGAGGTGGCCAAGAGACCCAGTACTTC.